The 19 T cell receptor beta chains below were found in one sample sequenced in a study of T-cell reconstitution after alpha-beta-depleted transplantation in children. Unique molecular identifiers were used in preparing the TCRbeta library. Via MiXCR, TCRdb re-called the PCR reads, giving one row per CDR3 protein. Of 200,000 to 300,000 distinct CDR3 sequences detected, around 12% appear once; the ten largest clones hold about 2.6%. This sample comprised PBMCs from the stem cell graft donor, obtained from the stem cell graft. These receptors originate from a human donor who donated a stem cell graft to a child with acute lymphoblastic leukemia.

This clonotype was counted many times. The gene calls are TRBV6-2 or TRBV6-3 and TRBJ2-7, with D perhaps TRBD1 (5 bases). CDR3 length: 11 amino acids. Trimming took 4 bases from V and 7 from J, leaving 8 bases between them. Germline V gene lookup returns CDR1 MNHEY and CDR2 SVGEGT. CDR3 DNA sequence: TGTGCCAGCAGTTCAGGGCCGGAGCAGTACTTC. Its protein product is CASSSGPEQYF.

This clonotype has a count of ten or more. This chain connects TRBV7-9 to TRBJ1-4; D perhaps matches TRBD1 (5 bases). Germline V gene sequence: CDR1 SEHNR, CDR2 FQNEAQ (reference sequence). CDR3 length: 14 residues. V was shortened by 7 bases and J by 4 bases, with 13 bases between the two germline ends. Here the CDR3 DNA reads TGTGCCAGCACCATCCGGGACGATAATGAAAAACTGTTTTTT. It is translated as CASTIRDDNEKLFF. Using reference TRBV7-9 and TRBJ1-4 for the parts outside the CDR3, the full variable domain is DTGVSQNPRHKITKRGQNVTFRCDPISEHNRLYWYRQTLGQGPEFLTYFQNEAQLEKSRLLSDRFSAERPKGSFSTLEIQRTEQGDSAMYLCASTIRDDNEKLFFGSGTQLSVL.

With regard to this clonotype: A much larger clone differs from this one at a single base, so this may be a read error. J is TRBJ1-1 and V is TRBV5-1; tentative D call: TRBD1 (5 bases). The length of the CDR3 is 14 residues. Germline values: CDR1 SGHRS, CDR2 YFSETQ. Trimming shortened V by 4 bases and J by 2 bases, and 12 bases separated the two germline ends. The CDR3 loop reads CASSGLGQNTEAFF. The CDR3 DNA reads TGCGCCAGCAGCGGACTGGGGCAAAACACTGAAGCTTTCTTT.

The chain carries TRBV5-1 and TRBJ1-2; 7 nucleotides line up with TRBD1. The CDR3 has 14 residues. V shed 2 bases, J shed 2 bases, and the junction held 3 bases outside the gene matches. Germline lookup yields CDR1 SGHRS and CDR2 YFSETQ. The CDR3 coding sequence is TGCGCCAGCAGCTTAAAGACAGGGAACTATGGCTACACCTTC. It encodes CASSLKTGNYGYTF.

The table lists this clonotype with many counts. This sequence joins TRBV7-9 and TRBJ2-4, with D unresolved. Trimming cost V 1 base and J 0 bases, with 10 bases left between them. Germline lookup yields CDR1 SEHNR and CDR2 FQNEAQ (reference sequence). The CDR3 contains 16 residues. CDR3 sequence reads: CASSLGPLLAKNIQYF. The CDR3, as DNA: TGTGCCAGCAGCTTAGGGCCCCTGCTAGCCAAAAACATTCAGTACTTC.

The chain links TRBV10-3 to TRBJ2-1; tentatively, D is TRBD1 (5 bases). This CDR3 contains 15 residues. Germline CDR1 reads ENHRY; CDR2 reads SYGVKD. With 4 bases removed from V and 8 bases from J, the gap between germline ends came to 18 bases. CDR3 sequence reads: CAISAIRPQGDEQFF. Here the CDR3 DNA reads TGTGCCATCAGTGCGATCAGACCGCAGGGTGATGAGCAGTTCTTC.

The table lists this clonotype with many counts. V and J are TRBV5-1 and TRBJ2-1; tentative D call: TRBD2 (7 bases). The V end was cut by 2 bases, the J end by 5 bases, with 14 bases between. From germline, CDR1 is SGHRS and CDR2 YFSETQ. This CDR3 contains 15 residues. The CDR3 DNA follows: TGCGCCAGCAGCTTATGGGCGGGGGCAAACAATGAGCAGTTCTTC. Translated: CASSLWAGANNEQFF.

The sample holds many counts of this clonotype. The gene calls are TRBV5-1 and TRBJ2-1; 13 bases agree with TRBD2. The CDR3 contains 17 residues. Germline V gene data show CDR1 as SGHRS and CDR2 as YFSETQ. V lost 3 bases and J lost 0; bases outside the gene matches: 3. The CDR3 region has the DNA TGCGCCAGCAGCTCGACTAGCGGGAGGTCCTCCTACAATGAGCAGTTCTTC. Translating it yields CASSSTSGRSSYNEQFF.

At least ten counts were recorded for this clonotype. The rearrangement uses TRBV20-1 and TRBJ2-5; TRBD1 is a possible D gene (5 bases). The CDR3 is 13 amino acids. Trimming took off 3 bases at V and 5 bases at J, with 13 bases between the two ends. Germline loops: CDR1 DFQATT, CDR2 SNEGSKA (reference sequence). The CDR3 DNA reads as TGCAGTGCTAGGGTACCAGGGTCGGAGACCCAGTACTTC. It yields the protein CSARVPGSETQYF.

The CDR3 protein is CASNRGGRSNQPQHF. The CDR3 DNA reads TGTGCCAGTAATAGGGGGGGTCGGAGCAATCAGCCCCAGCATTTT. The chain has TRBV19 and TRBJ1-5; D is perhaps TRBD1 (6 bases). The CDR3 contains 15 residues. V was cut by 7 bases and J by 1 base, with 14 bases left in between. The germline V gene has CDR1 LNHDA and CDR2 SQIVND (reference sequence).

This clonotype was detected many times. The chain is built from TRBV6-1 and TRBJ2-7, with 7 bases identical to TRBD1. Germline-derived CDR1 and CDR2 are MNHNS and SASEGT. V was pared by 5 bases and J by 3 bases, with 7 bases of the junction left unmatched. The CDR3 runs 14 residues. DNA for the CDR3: TGTGCCAGCAGTAAAAGACAGGGCAACTACGAGCAGTACTTC. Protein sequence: CASSKRQGNYEQYF.

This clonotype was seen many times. The CDR3 sequence is CASSLPVYTEAFF. The CDR3 DNA reads TGTGCCAGCAGCTTACCGGTTTACACTGAAGCTTTCTTT. The chain carries TRBV7-2 and TRBJ1-1, with unresolved D. The CDR3 spans 13 residues. Per germline, CDR1 SGHTA and CDR2 FQGNSA. V was trimmed by 2 bases and J by 3 bases, leaving 7 bases between them.

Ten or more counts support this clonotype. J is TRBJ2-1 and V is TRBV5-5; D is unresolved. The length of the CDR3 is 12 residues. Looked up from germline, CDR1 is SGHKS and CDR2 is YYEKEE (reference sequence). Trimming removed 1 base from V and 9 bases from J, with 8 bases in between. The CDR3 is CASSLQLREQFF. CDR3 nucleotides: TGTGCCAGCAGCTTGCAGCTGCGTGAGCAGTTCTTC.

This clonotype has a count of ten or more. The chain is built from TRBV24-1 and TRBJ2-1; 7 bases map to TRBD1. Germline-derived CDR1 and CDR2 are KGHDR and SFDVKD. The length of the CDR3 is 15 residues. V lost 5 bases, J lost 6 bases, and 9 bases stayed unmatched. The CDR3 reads CATSAPGQLSNEQFF. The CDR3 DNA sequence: TGTGCCACCAGTGCCCCGGGACAGTTGAGCAATGAGCAGTTCTTC.

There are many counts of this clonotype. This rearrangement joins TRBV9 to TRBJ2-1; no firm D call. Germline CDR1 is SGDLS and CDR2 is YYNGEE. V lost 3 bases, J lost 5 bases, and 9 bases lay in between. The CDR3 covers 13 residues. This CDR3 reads CASSDPYHNEQFF. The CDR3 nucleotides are TGTGCCAGCAGCGATCCCTACCACAATGAGCAGTTCTTC.

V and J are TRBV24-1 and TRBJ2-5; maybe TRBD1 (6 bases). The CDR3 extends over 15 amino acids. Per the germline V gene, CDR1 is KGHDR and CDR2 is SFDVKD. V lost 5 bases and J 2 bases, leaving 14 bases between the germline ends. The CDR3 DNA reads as TGTGCCACCAGTGCGTTGACAGGCAATCAAGAGACCCAGTACTTC. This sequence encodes CATSALTGNQETQYF.

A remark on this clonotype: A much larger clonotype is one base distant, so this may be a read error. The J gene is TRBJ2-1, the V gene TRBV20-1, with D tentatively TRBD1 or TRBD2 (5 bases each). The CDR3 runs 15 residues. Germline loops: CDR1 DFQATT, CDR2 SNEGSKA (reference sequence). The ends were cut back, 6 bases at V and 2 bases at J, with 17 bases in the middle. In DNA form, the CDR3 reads TGCAGTGCATCCCCGGGGCGCGGAACCTACAATGAGCAGTTCTTC. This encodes CSASPGRGTYNEQFF.

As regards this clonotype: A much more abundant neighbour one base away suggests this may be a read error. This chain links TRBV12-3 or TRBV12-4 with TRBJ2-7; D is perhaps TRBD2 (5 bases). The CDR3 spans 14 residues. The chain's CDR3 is CASSASGLTYDQYF. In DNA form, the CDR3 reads TGTGCCAGCAGTGCCTCGGGGTTGACCTACGACCAGTACTTC.

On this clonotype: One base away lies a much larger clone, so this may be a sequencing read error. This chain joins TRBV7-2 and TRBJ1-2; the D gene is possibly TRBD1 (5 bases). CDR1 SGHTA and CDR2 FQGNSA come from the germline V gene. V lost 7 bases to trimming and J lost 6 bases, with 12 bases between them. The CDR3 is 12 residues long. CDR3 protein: CASITQVNGYTF. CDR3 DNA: TGTGCCAGCATCACACAGGTGAATGGCTACACCTTC. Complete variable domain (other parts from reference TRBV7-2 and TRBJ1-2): GAGVSQSPSNKVTEKGKDVELRCDPISGHTALYWYRQSLGQGLEFLIYFQGNSAPDKSGLPSDRFSAERTGGSVSTLTIQRTQQEDSAVYLCASITQVNGYTFGSGTRLTVV.